A selection of T cell receptor beta chains follows, all from one sample in a study of cytomegalovirus exposure and HLA in healthy donors. Method: immunoSEQ multiplex PCR; TCRdb's copy keeps in-frame clones and lacks some. The sample contains approximately 120,000 clones, 80% of which appear only once. Sequenced material: PBMCs. The receptors shown here come from a man aged 30 to 39 in good health and CMV-seropositive. The CDR3 runs from the conserved cysteine through the conserved F or W. The D gene is left open where the match is weak. Size is omitted from some rows. Given values are once, few, many or a class for expanded clones.

V gene	D gene	J gene	clone size	CDR3 protein	CDR3 DNA
TRBV29-1	-	TRBJ1-2	few	CSVVDSREYTF	TGCAGCGTTGTGGACAGCCGAGAATACACCTTC
TRBV5-1	-	TRBJ1-4	-	CASSIGGEEKLFF	TGCGCCAGCAGCATCGGAGGGGAAGAAAAACTGTTTTTT
TRBV6-1	-	TRBJ1-5	-	CASSDKGYGNQPQHF	TGTGCCAGCAGTGATAAGGGGTACGGCAATCAGCCCCAGCATTTT
TRBV6-1	TRBD1	TRBJ1-4	-	CASTKTGENEKLFF	TGTGCCAGCACCAAGACAGGGGAAAATGAAAAACTGTTTTTT
TRBV2	TRBD2	TRBJ2-7	-	CASSERSGGSEQYF	TGTGCCAGCAGTGAAAGGTCGGGCGGGAGCGAGCAGTACTTC
TRBV9	-	TRBJ1-5	-	CASSAGDGNQPQHF	TGTGCCAGCAGCGCAGGGGACGGCAATCAGCCCCAGCATTTT
TRBV7-6	TRBD1	TRBJ1-6	-	CASSKTGGYNSPLYF	TGTGCCAGCAGCAAGACAGGGGGTTATAATTCACCCCTCTACTTT
TRBV19	TRBD1	TRBJ1-6	once	CASTGQPNSPLHF	TGTGCCAGTACGGGACAGCCAAATTCACCCCTCCACTTT
TRBV5-1	-	TRBJ1-4	-	CASSVSSTNEKLFF	TGCGCCAGCAGTGTCTCTTCAACTAATGAAAAACTGTTTTTT
TRBV5-1	-	TRBJ2-7	-	CASSSRAYEQYF	TGCGCCAGCAGTTCGCGGGCCTACGAGCAGTACTTC
TRBV7-6	TRBD1	TRBJ1-1	-	CASSLDRGFEAFF	TGTGCCAGCAGCTTAGACAGGGGTTTTGAAGCTTTCTTT
TRBV4-1	TRBD1	TRBJ1-1	-	CASSQGWTGNTEAFF	TGCGCCAGCAGCCAAGGTTGGACAGGGAACACTGAAGCTTTCTTT
TRBV5-1	-	TRBJ2-7	few	CASSLLPGLSYEQYF	TGCGCCAGCAGCTTGTTGCCAGGCTTATCCTACGAGCAGTACTTC
TRBV28	TRBD1	TRBJ2-5	-	CASNFRGLETQYF	TGTGCCAGCAATTTCAGGGGGCTAGAGACCCAGTACTTC
TRBV11-2	-	TRBJ1-5	-	CASSLDESARVQTRQPQHF	TGTGCCAGCAGCTTAGATGAGTCGGCCAGGGTCCAAACGAGACAGCCCCAGCATTTT
TRBV6-4	-	TRBJ1-1	-	CASSPQPRGTEAFF	TGTGCCAGCAGCCCCCAGCCTCGAGGCACTGAAGCTTTCTTT
TRBV2	-	TRBJ1-2	once	CASSEVAGNYGYTF	TGTGCCAGCAGTGAAGTGGCGGGGAACTATGGCTACACCTTC
TRBV27	-	TRBJ2-1	-	CASSLSRGGGSDNEQFF	TGTGCCAGCAGTTTATCCCGCGGAGGCGGCTCGGACAATGAGCAGTTCTTC
TRBV6-1	-	TRBJ1-1	-	CASSRGVVAFF	TGTGCCAGCAGTCGGGGGGTGGTAGCTTTCTTT
TRBV11-1	-	TRBJ2-7	-	CASSKGVYEQYF	TGTGCCAGCAGCAAAGGGGTCTACGAGCAGTACTTC